A selection of T cell receptor beta chains follows, all from one sample in a study of blood T cell repertoires in COVID-19. Some clones are missing from TCRdb's copy, which holds only in-frame ones; the method was immunoSEQ multiplex PCR. The sample contains a few hundred thousand clones, 80% to 90% of which appear only once. Sequenced input: peripheral blood. All receptors come from a woman in her 70s with COVID-19, enrolled during active disease. Each CDR3 is given with its conserved first and last residue. The D gene is left open where the match is weak. For some rows the clone size is stated as once, few or many, or as a class when expanded; others skip it.

size	D	V	J	DNA	CDR3
few	NA	TRBV18	TRBJ2-7	TGTGCCAGCTCACCGGCCGGACAAAACGGCGAGCAGTACTTC	CASSPAGQNGEQYF
NA	TRBD1	TRBV19	TRBJ2-7	TGTGCCAGTAGTATGGGACAGCTATACGAGCAGTACTTC	CASSMGQLYEQYF
NA	NA	TRBV28	TRBJ1-2	TGTGCCAGCAGTTTACAGGGAAATGGCTACACCTTC	CASSLQGNGYTF
NA	TRBD1	TRBV10-3	TRBJ2-7	TGTGCCATCAGTGAGGGACAGGGGAATCACGAGCAGTACTTC	CAISEGQGNHEQYF
NA	TRBD1	TRBV24-1	TRBJ1-3	TGTGCCACCAGTGATTCCGGGACAGGCTCTGGAAACACCATATATTTT	CATSDSGTGSGNTIYF
NA	TRBD2	TRBV11-3	TRBJ2-2	TGTGCCAGCAGCATCGGGACTAGCGGGAGTCTGAACGGGGAGCTGTTTTTT	CASSIGTSGSLNGELFF
NA	NA	TRBV19	TRBJ2-7	TGTGCCAGTAGATCAAATTCAGGCTACGAGCAGTACTTC	CASRSNSGYEQYF
NA	NA	TRBV6-1	TRBJ2-7	TGTGCCAGCAGTGAAGCCCCTGGAGGGATCGAGCAGTACTTC	CASSEAPGGIEQYF
NA	TRBD1	TRBV6-6	TRBJ1-5	TGTGCCAGCAGACCACAGGGGACCAGGCAGCCCCAGCATTTT	CASRPQGTRQPQHF
NA	NA	TRBV3-1/TRBV3-2	TRBJ2-7	TGTGCCAGCAGCCTCCGACTAGGCCCTTACGAGCAGTACTTC	CASSLRLGPYEQYF
NA	NA	TRBV6-5	TRBJ2-7	TGTGCCAGCAACGACAGGTATGGCTCCTACGAGCAGTACTTC	CASNDRYGSYEQYF
NA	TRBD2	TRBV12-5	TRBJ2-7	TGTGCTAGTGGTTCGTCGGGACTAGCGGGAGTCTACGAGCAGTACTTC	CASGSSGLAGVYEQYF
once	NA	TRBV19	TRBJ2-3	TGTGCCAGTAGCTCGAGCGGGCTGGGGACAGATACGCAGTATTTT	CASSSSGLGTDTQYF
NA	NA	TRBV30	TRBJ1-1	TGTGCCTGGAGTGTGATAGGGGAGGCTGAAGCTTTCTTT	CAWSVIGEAEAFF
NA	NA	TRBV7-9	TRBJ1-2	TGTGCCAGCAGCGGCGGGTTAGGCTACACCTTC	CASSGGLGYTF
NA	NA	TRBV28	TRBJ1-5	TGTGCCAGCAGTTTTATGCCAGATCAGCCCCAGCATTTT	CASSFMPDQPQHF
NA	NA	TRBV27	TRBJ1-4	TGTGCCAGCAGTACACAGGGTTTAGCTAATGAAAAACTGTTTTTT	CASSTQGLANEKLFF
NA	TRBD2	TRBV29-1	TRBJ2-7	TGCAGCGTCTCCGGGACTAGCGGAAAGTACTACGAGCAGTACTTC	CSVSGTSGKYYEQYF
NA	NA	TRBV5-4	TRBJ2-5	TGTGCCAGCAGCTTGGCCGCAACACCGCAAGAGACCCAGTACTTC	CASSLAATPQETQYF
NA	TRBD2	TRBV4-2	TRBJ2-5	TGTGCCAGCAGCTATCGAGCGGGAGGGGAGACCCAGTACTTC	CASSYRAGGETQYF
NA	NA	TRBV30	TRBJ1-1	TGTGCCTGGAGTAACACACCTAACACTGAAGCTTTCTTT	CAWSNTPNTEAFF
NA	TRBD2	TRBV5-4	TRBJ2-1	TGTGCCAGCAGCTTGGGGGCAGCGGGAGGCGGGGGTGAGCAGTTCTTC	CASSLGAAGGGGEQFF
NA	TRBD1	TRBV28	TRBJ1-1	TGTGCCAGCAGTTTACCCGGACAGGGTGGCACTGAAGCTTTCTTT	CASSLPGQGGTEAFF
NA	NA	TRBV28	TRBJ2-7	TGTGCCAGCAGTTCGGTCCCCTACGAGCAGTACTTC	CASSSVPYEQYF
NA	TRBD1	TRBV9	TRBJ1-2	TGTGCCAGCAGCGGACCGACAGGGGGCGACTATGGCTACACCTTC	CASSGPTGGDYGYTF
NA	TRBD2	TRBV7-2	TRBJ2-6	TGTGCCAGCAGCAAGGATCCTCTAGCGGGAGCTGGTGGGGCCAACGTCCTGACTTTC	CASSKDPLAGAGGANVLTF
NA	TRBD2	TRBV2	TRBJ2-1	TGTGCCAGCAGGATGTTAGCGGGAGAAACCTTCAATGAGCAGTTCTTC	CASRMLAGETFNEQFF
NA	NA	TRBV30	TRBJ1-2	TGTGCCTGGACTGGGAGGGGGAGGGTCGATGGCTACACCTTC	CAWTGRGRVDGYTF
NA	TRBD1	TRBV11-2	TRBJ2-1	TGTGCCAGCAGCTTGGGACAGTTAAATGAGCAGTTCTTC	CASSLGQLNEQFF
NA	NA	TRBV28	TRBJ1-2	TGTGCCAGCAGTTTAAACAGCCCCAATGGCTACACCTTC	CASSLNSPNGYTF
NA	TRBD1	TRBV3-1/TRBV3-2	TRBJ2-7	TGTGCCAGCAGCCAAGGGGACAGAGATTACGAGCAGTACTTC	CASSQGDRDYEQYF
NA	TRBD2	TRBV28	TRBJ2-1	TGTGCCAGCAGTTTAATGGGGGCGGGAGGGCCGGCGGAGCAGTTCTTC	CASSLMGAGGPAEQFF
NA	TRBD1	TRBV4-1	TRBJ2-5	TGCGCCAGCAGCGCTAAGGGGGCTCGAGAGACCCAGTACTTC	CASSAKGARETQYF
once	NA	TRBV4-1	TRBJ1-2	TGCGCCAGCAGCCACCCCGGGGTCAACTACTATGGCTACACCTTC	CASSHPGVNYYGYTF
once	NA	TRBV6-5	TRBJ2-7	TGTGCCAGCAGTTTCTCCAGGGAATCCTACGAGCAGTACTTC	CASSFSRESYEQYF
NA	TRBD2	TRBV6-2/TRBV6-3	TRBJ2-1	TGTGCCAGCAGTTACGGCGGGAGCTCCTACAATGAGCAGTTCTTC	CASSYGGSSYNEQFF
NA	NA	TRBV21-1	TRBJ1-5	TGTGCCAGCAGCAAAGAAACAGGGGATCAGCCCCAGCATTTT	CASSKETGDQPQHF
NA	TRBD2	TRBV7-3	TRBJ2-7	TGTGCCAGCAGCCCAAGCGGGAGGGTTTTCCACGAGCAGTACTTC	CASSPSGRVFHEQYF
NA	TRBD2	TRBV2	TRBJ2-3	TGTGCCACCTTACGGCGGGAGGGCACAGATACGCAGTATTTT	CATLRREGTDTQYF
NA	TRBD1	TRBV28	TRBJ2-7	TGTGCCAGCAGGACCGGGACAGCCCCCTACGAGCAGTACTTC	CASRTGTAPYEQYF
NA	NA	TRBV19	TRBJ1-2	TGTGCCAGTAGTATCCCGACAGGCCTGGGGTACACCTTC	CASSIPTGLGYTF
NA	NA	TRBV7-2	TRBJ1-1	TGTGCCAGCAGCTTCTTAATGAACACTGAAGCTTTCTTT	CASSFLMNTEAFF
NA	TRBD1	TRBV24-1	TRBJ2-2	TGTGCCACCAGTGGTCCAACAGGGGGCAACACCGGGGAGCTGTTTTTT	CATSGPTGGNTGELFF
NA	TRBD2	TRBV19	TRBJ2-7	TGTGCCAGTAGTATAGTCGGGACTAGCGATTACGAGCAGTACTTC	CASSIVGTSDYEQYF
few	NA	TRBV2	TRBJ1-6	TGTGCCAGCAGTAATACAGGTTTTCGGTCACCCCTCCACTTT	CASSNTGFRSPLHF
NA	TRBD1	TRBV5-4	TRBJ1-2	TGTGCCAGCAGCTCCTTTGCCGGGACAGCTAACTATGGCTACACCTTC	CASSSFAGTANYGYTF
NA	NA	TRBV28	TRBJ2-7	TGTGCCAGCAGTTTACGCTACGAGCAGTACTTC	CASSLRYEQYF
NA	NA	TRBV12-3/TRBV12-4	TRBJ2-2	TGTGCCAGCAGCTGGGTGGAGTCCGGGGAGCTGTTTTTT	CASSWVESGELFF
NA	NA	TRBV24-1	TRBJ1-5	TGTGCCACCAGTGAAGGGGTCGTCAGGGGCAATCAGCCCCAGCATTTT	CATSEGVVRGNQPQHF